This T cell receptor (beta chain) was identified during a study of cytomegalovirus exposure and HLA in healthy donors. The PCR used 60 Vbeta and 13 Jbeta primers. Libraries were prepared by immunoSEQ multiplex PCR; TCRdb keeps only in-frame clonotypes and omits some of them. The repertoire holds 170,000 or so clones, with approximately 80% as singletons. The CDR3 is 14 amino acids. Per the germline V gene, CDR1 is MNHEY and CDR2 is SVGAGI. The V and J ends lost 11 bases and 5 bases, in that order; junction bases with no gene match: 10. Turning to this clone: No antigen is known for it.

Study observations and caveats: A later analysis linked a missense DCLRE1C variant to TCR beta V- and J-gene trimming. Earlier findings revealed that most TCR beta V segments proved productive either about 87% or about 30% of the time.

The rearrangement joins TRBV6-5 to TRBJ2-7, with TRBD2 identical over 12 bases. Material: PBMCs. This clonotype was sampled from a woman aged 45-65 years in good health and CMV-seronegative. The CDR3 DNA is TGTGCCGCCCGGACTAGCGGGATGGGGGACGAGCAGTACTTC. Translation: CAARTSGMGDEQYF.